The rows below give T cell receptor beta chains drawn from one sample of a study of cytomegalovirus exposure and HLA in healthy donors. Repertoires were generated with immunoSEQ multiplex PCR, while TCRdb's copy carries only in-frame clones and drops some. The sample shows over 85,000 clones, around 72% of them seen only once. What was sequenced was PBMCs. These receptors were obtained from a man aged 35-49 years in good health and CMV-seronegative. The CDR3 runs from the conserved cysteine through the conserved F or W. The D gene is left open where the match is weak. Clone sizes are given selectively: once, few, many, or a class where the clone is expanded.

NA | TRBD2 | TRBJ2-1 | TRBV27 | CASRLAGGLNEQFF | TGTGCCAGCCGACTAGCGGGGGGGCTCAATGAGCAGTTCTTC
NA | NA | TRBJ2-2 | TRBV9 | CASSSPRGGGTGELFF | TGTGCCAGCAGCTCCCCTCGCGGGGGCGGCACCGGGGAGCTGTTTTTT
NA | NA | TRBJ2-5 | TRBV30 | CAWSNRETQYF | TGTGCCTGGAGTAATAGAGAGACCCAGTACTTC
few | TRBD2 | TRBJ2-3 | TRBV6-4 | CASSGTSGGTDTQYF | TGTGCCAGCAGTGGGACTAGCGGGGGCACAGATACGCAGTATTTT
NA | NA | TRBJ1-2 | TRBV6-5 | CASSRGGRSNYGYTF | TGTGCCAGCAGTCGCGGGGGCAGGTCTAACTATGGCTACACCTTC
NA | NA | TRBJ2-2 | TRBV9 | CASRSGGYTGELFF | TGTGCCAGCAGGTCCGGCGGGTACACCGGGGAGCTGTTTTTT
NA | NA | TRBJ1-4 | TRBV11-2 | CASSLLATNEKLFF | TGTGCCAGCAGCTTACTTGCAACTAATGAAAAACTGTTTTTT
NA | NA | TRBJ2-3 | TRBV27 | CASSWASTDTQYF | TGTGCCAGCAGTTGGGCTAGCACAGATACGCAGTATTTT
once | TRBD1 | TRBJ2-3 | TRBV5-4 | CASSLDRGHTDTQYF | TGTGCCAGCAGCTTGGACAGGGGGCACACAGATACGCAGTATTTT
NA | NA | TRBJ1-4 | TRBV4-2 | CASSPQTGMAEKLFF | TGTGCCAGCAGCCCCCAGACGGGGATGGCCGAAAAACTGTTTTTT
NA | NA | TRBJ1-1 | TRBV5-1 | CASSLNPGGGTEAFF | TGCGCCAGCAGCTTGAATCCGGGAGGAGGGACTGAAGCTTTCTTT
NA | TRBD1 | TRBJ2-7 | TRBV6-1 | CASSGQGYEQYF | TGTGCCAGCAGTGGACAGGGCTACGAGCAGTACTTC
NA | TRBD2 | TRBJ2-5 | TRBV5-1 | CASSGGTSWDQYF | TGCGCCAGCAGCGGAGGGACTAGCTGGGACCAGTACTTC
NA | NA | TRBJ1-2 | TRBV5-6 | CASSRGGGYGYTF | TGTGCCAGCAGCCGGGGCGGGGGGTATGGCTACACCTTC
NA | TRBD2 | TRBJ2-1 | TRBV4-2 | CASSPWLAGGVNEQFF | TGTGCCAGCAGCCCCTGGCTGGCGGGGGGAGTTAATGAGCAGTTCTTC
few | NA | TRBJ1-5 | TRBV2 | CASTGAWGNQPQHF | TGTGCCAGCACAGGGGCATGGGGCAATCAGCCCCAGCATTTT
NA | TRBD1 | TRBJ1-2 | TRBV5-1 | CASSVGTGVEANYGYTF | TGCGCCAGCAGCGTGGGGACAGGGGTGGAGGCCAACTATGGCTACACCTTC
NA | NA | TRBJ2-7 | TRBV6-5 | CASSYSSGSYEQYF | TGTGCCAGCAGTTACTCTTCAGGCTCCTACGAGCAGTACTTC
few | TRBD1 | TRBJ1-2 | TRBV7-2 | CASSEWGRRGLGYTF | TGTGCCAGCAGTGAATGGGGCCGCAGGGGGCTTGGCTACACCTTC